Given below is one T cell receptor beta chain in context. The target antigen is unknown. The sample is drawn from a study of early stage breast cancer tumors. The study, taken as a whole, reports: Tumors had roughly 2.5-fold higher T cell density and higher clonality than adjacent normal breast tissue.

CDR1 is LNHDA and CDR2 is SQIVND in the germline V gene (reference sequence). The CDR3 covers 15 residues. Trimming took 3 bases from V and 8 from J; bases not matched to a gene: 7. The assay was immunoSEQ multiplex PCR, and TCRdb's table has in-frame clones only and misses some. The repertoire holds approximately 14,000 clones, with approximately 88% as singletons. The chain carries TRBV19 and TRBJ2-1; 10 positions match TRBD1. The sequence was collected from a person aged 25 to 39 with breast cancer. Sequencing was done on a sample of normal breast tissue next to the tumor. The CDR3 sequence is CASSIETGGIDEQFF. The CDR3 bases are TGTGCCAGTAGTATCGAGACAGGGGGCATAGATGAGCAGTTCTTC. The full variable domain, completed using reference TRBV19 and TRBJ2-1, is DGGITQSPKYLFRKEGQNVTLSCEQNLNHDAMYWYRQDPGQGLRLIYYSQIVNDFQKGDIAEGYSVSREKKESFPLTVTSAQKNPTAFYLCASSIETGGIDEQFFGPGTRLTVL.